The T cell receptor beta chain described here comes from a study of OX40 agonist ivuxolimab in advanced cancers. Study information: Of the participants, around 39% had some prior anti-PD-1, anti-PD-L1 or anti-CTLA-4 therapy, which was allowed. Notes on the study in general: Both CD4+ and CD8+ T cell populations in blood had undergone clonal expansion by week 6 at 0.1 to 3.0 mg/kg. Low normalized T-cell clonal expansion was additionally recorded for some nonresponders. CD4+ T cells averaged fewer expanded clones than CD8+ T cells.

Concerning this clone itself: Antigen specificity is unknown.

Libraries were prepared by immunoSEQ multiplex PCR; TCRdb keeps only in-frame clonotypes and omits some of them. The data contain about 53,000 clones, more than 70% of them singletons. CDR1 SGHRS and CDR2 YFSETQ come from the germline V gene. The CDR3 totals 16 residues. V dropped 0 bases and J dropped 0 bases, with 9 bases sitting between them. This chain uses TRBV5-1 with TRBJ2-2, with D possibly being TRBD2 (5 bases). The receptor was isolated from an adult with an advanced solid tumor such as melanoma, head and neck, liver or kidney cancer. Sequencing used CD4+ or CD8+ T cells sorted from blood, obtained in a trial of the OX40 agonist ivuxolimab. CDR3 sequence reads: CASSLASGANTGELFF. CDR3 coding DNA: TGCGCCAGCAGCTTGGCGAGCGGCGCGAACACCGGGGAGCTGTTTTTT.